The text below deals with one T cell receptor (beta chain). The antigen this receptor binds is unknown. No quality values exist for individual bases; no much larger clone is one base distant. What this sample's time point label stands for: cells obtained before transplantation from donor or recipient. CD3+CD4+ and CD3+CD8+ populations were FACS-sorted from unstimulated pre-transplant donor and recipient cells taken from spleen or lymph nodes. The library was produced with the immunoSEQ multiplex PCR assay. For most patients, genomic DNA was isolated with the Qiagen DNeasy Blood and Tissue Kit and sent frozen to Adaptive Biotechnologies for TCR sequencing. For most patients, genomic DNA was subjected to high-throughput TCR-beta CDR3 sequencing by Adaptive Biotechnologies. As for the original processing: TCR sequencing data were retrieved from Adaptive's ImmunoSEQ software for roughly 20 patients, whereas three other patients were processed with MiXCR and VDJtools. To correct CD4 versus CD8 sorting errors, any sequence found in both subsets at a frequency ratio below 5:1 was removed. CDR3 nucleotide sequences shared by donor and recipient were removed because the origin of these sequences could not be assigned. Alloreactive clones required at least 2-fold expansion over unstimulated cells and minimum CFSE-low frequency of 0.002% (template counts) or 0.001% (read counts). A clone was considered mappable if detected in the sequenced pre-transplant spleen, lymph node, or MLR CFSE-low populations of the donor or recipient. The cumulative frequency of alloreactive clones was calculated as a percentage of all sequences, weighted by copy number. TCRdb limited this immuneACCESS table to in-frame rearrangements with V and J called. A share of clones is missing; checked studies link under half to unresolved V genes, and the rest is unexplained. The DNA gave D and trimming, while V, J and clone size come from that table. The sample table shows more than 65,000 clones, and 84% are seen once. The ten largest make up around 0.37% of the sample.

The data are from a study of graft-versus-host responses after intestinal transplantation (TCRdb year 2021). Regarding the complete study: The transplants that recipients received were multivisceral, liver-intestinal, or isolated intestinal. The cohort enrolled around 25 intestinal transplant recipients including one retransplant, and a few patients lacking pretransplant specimens were excluded. A peak of at least 4% donor T cells among recipient peripheral blood mononuclear cells was the definition used for donor T cell macrochimerism. After intestinal transplantation, graft-versus-host and host-versus-graft alloreactive T cell clones were followed in the graft, circulation and bone marrow using bulk TCR-beta CDR3 sequencing. Every recipient was given anti-thymocyte globulin induction, then maintenance tacrolimus and steroids for 3 to 4 years. To identify alloreactive clones, pre-transplant mixed lymphocyte reaction products were sequenced and compared with unstimulated pre-transplant donor and recipient T cells. Samples from three later patients were sequenced in-house on an Illumina MiSeq with MiXCR processing rather than by the commercial service.

Study-wide conclusions, independent of this receptor: In patients with donor T cell macrochimerism, the allografts had high GvH to HvG T cell clonal ratios. Early after transplant, peak levels of circulating GvH clones were associated with declines in HvG clones. The relatively low number and heterogeneity of intestinal transplant patients limited the conclusions. GvH clones were found in recipient bone marrow, and some of the GvH clones appeared earlier in ileal mucosa or blood, which is consistent with an intestinal mucosal origin.

The CDR3 has 17 amino acids, counting the end cysteine and phenylalanine. Only the CDR3 region is kept as DNA, spanning 51 bases read in frame from base 1. Germline trimming amounts to 3 bases on V and 6 bases on J, with 12 as the count of junction bases outside the gene matches. CDR1 and CDR2, looked up from the germline V gene (reference sequence), are SGHNT and YYREEE. Material: unstimulated CD4+ T cells sorted from spleen or lymph node cells, obtained before transplant. This clonotype was obtained from a human donor who was the organ donor for an intestinal transplant. The chain is made from TRBV5-4 and TRBJ1-2; TRBD1 fits 12 bases in the junction. The sequence in DNA is TGTGCCAGCAGCTCCCGGGACAGGGGGCGAAGTAGGGATGGCTACACCTTC. This gives the protein CASSSRDRGRSRDGYTF.